A selection of T cell receptor beta chains follows, all from one sample in a study of a mutant IDH1 vaccine in newly diagnosed glioma. No antigens are known for them. The repertoire was sequenced with immunoSEQ multiplex PCR; TCRdb's copy has only in-frame clones and lacks some. This sample carries about 11,000 clones, around 81% of them seen once, and the ten largest clones take less than 20%. This material consisted of PBMCs, taken from a glioma patient whose treatment included an IDH1 peptide vaccine. The receptors shown here come from a man aged 30-40 years with glioma. Each CDR3 is given without its conserved first and last residue. Fields, in order: V gene, D gene, J gene, CDR3 protein. A D gene is named only where the DNA matches it firmly.

V: TRBV9
D: -
J: TRBJ1-5
CDR3: ASSPRGPYVSNQPQH

V: TRBV30
D: -
J: TRBJ2-7
CDR3: AWSPGTYEQY

V: TRBV30
D: -
J: TRBJ1-3
CDR3: AWTRLSDGNTIY

V: TRBV7-8
D: -
J: TRBJ1-4
CDR3: ASSLVLGAGEKLF

V: TRBV7-6
D: TRBD2
J: TRBJ2-5
CDR3: ASSSTLFRAGVRETQY

V: TRBV19
D: -
J: TRBJ2-3
CDR3: ASSKRQTSTDTQY

V: TRBV2
D: TRBD1
J: TRBJ1-2
CDR3: ASVGGQSVLYGYT

V: TRBV5-1
D: -
J: TRBJ2-7
CDR3: ASSTGHADTYEQY

V: TRBV29-1
D: -
J: TRBJ1-5
CDR3: SVGGGGEQPQH

V: TRBV27
D: -
J: TRBJ2-7
CDR3: ASSPGHAFGEQY

V: TRBV27
D: TRBD2
J: TRBJ2-7
CDR3: ASSSTSGGMGEQY

V: TRBV10-3
D: -
J: TRBJ2-2
CDR3: AIRVPGSNTGELF

V: TRBV5-6
D: -
J: TRBJ2-7
CDR3: ASSLEREQY

V: TRBV5-1
D: TRBD2
J: TRBJ2-6
CDR3: ASSFAGGGPGANVLT

V: TRBV7-9
D: -
J: TRBJ2-6
CDR3: ASSSANVLT

V: TRBV30
D: -
J: TRBJ1-1
CDR3: AWSDATEAF

V: TRBV14
D: -
J: TRBJ1-1
CDR3: ASSQGSWAMNTEAF

V: TRBV29-1
D: -
J: -
CDR3: SVEKQGVYEQY

V: TRBV29-1
D: -
J: TRBJ2-7
CDR3: SGIRDGSYEQY

V: TRBV18
D: -
J: TRBJ2-2
CDR3: ASSTAVPTGELF

V: TRBV5-5
D: -
J: TRBJ1-1
CDR3: ASSLMGGQNTEAF

V: TRBV5-4
D: -
J: TRBJ1-2
CDR3: ASSSPGESRNYGYT

V: TRBV11-3
D: -
J: TRBJ2-1
CDR3: ASSTRTAMGNEQF

V: TRBV6-4
D: -
J: TRBJ1-2
CDR3: ASSLLETAGGYT

V: TRBV5-6
D: -
J: TRBJ2-7
CDR3: ASSSGPDGFYEQY

V: TRBV7-9
D: TRBD2
J: TRBJ2-5
CDR3: ASSQSGSRGETQY

V: TRBV4-2
D: TRBD2
J: TRBJ2-1
CDR3: ASSLGTSGVNEQF

V: TRBV13
D: TRBD2
J: TRBJ2-4
CDR3: ASSLDGGEAY

V: TRBV6-1
D: -
J: TRBJ2-7
CDR3: ASSLYEQY

V: TRBV5-1
D: -
J: TRBJ2-2
CDR3: ASSLVSGLAATGELF

V: TRBV5-1
D: TRBD1
J: TRBJ1-1
CDR3: ASSPGTGMNTEAF

V: TRBV2
D: -
J: TRBJ1-1
CDR3: ASSVASRNTEAF

V: TRBV5-1
D: -
J: TRBJ1-5
CDR3: ASSLAPDFNQPQH

V: TRBV10-3
D: -
J: TRBJ1-1
CDR3: AISGQLNTEAF

V: TRBV30
D: TRBD1
J: TRBJ2-2
CDR3: AWIRDRGTGELF

V: TRBV7-9
D: -
J: TRBJ2-7
CDR3: ASSLGDYVYEQY

V: TRBV5-1
D: -
J: TRBJ1-1
CDR3: ASSLALKGTEAF

V: TRBV7-9
D: TRBD2
J: TRBJ2-3
CDR3: ASSLSLAGAVDTQY

V: TRBV11-3
D: -
J: TRBJ2-1
CDR3: ASSLYPNEQF

V: TRBV15
D: -
J: TRBJ2-2
CDR3: ATSRGQVTGELF

V: TRBV5-1
D: -
J: TRBJ2-7
CDR3: ASSLALSPSAYEQY

V: TRBV6-4
D: TRBD2
J: TRBJ2-5
CDR3: ASSRRGLAGETQY

V: TRBV7-4
D: -
J: TRBJ2-1
CDR3: ASSLDSTSSIYNEQF

V: TRBV20-1
D: -
J: TRBJ2-1
CDR3: TISGPNEQF

V: TRBV27
D: TRBD1
J: TRBJ2-2
CDR3: ASSPRQGALTGELF

V: TRBV14
D: -
J: TRBJ2-5
CDR3: ASSQAEETQY

V: TRBV30
D: -
J: TRBJ2-2
CDR3: AWSRRGGGTGELF

V: TRBV6-5
D: TRBD1
J: TRBJ1-2
CDR3: ASSPGQGSYGYT

V: TRBV12-5
D: -
J: TRBJ2-5
CDR3: ASGSWTSQETQY

V: TRBV2
D: -
J: TRBJ1-1
CDR3: ASAGNTEAF

V: TRBV5-6
D: -
J: TRBJ2-7
CDR3: ASSLGGLGNHEQY

V: TRBV6-1
D: -
J: TRBJ2-7
CDR3: ASRRGPNYEQY

V: TRBV5-1
D: -
J: TRBJ1-1
CDR3: ASSLRRDREDTEAF

V: TRBV12-5
D: -
J: TRBJ1-2
CDR3: ASGSQEIYGYT

V: TRBV5-4
D: -
J: TRBJ1-2
CDR3: ASSLRGRDRSDGYT

V: TRBV18
D: TRBD1
J: TRBJ2-7
CDR3: ASSPDRGAYEQY

V: TRBV10-1
D: -
J: TRBJ1-3
CDR3: ASSAGNTIY

V: TRBV29-1
D: -
J: TRBJ2-3
CDR3: SVDERSTDTQY

V: TRBV5-1
D: -
J: TRBJ1-2
CDR3: ASSPEQGTTNYGYT

V: TRBV19
D: -
J: TRBJ2-5
CDR3: ASSTSGSGQETQY